This TCR beta chain was profiled in a study of blood T cell repertoires in COVID-19. Overall study context: The origin of the acute and convalescent COVID-19 samples was the United States, Italy and Spain.

The CDR3 spans 14 residues. V dropped 4 bases and J dropped 3; count of bases not matched to a gene: 2. Germline V gene data show CDR1 as SGHDT and CDR2 as YYEEEE. Per the authors' pipeline: From reference gene primer amplification, estimates of nucleated cell counts were derived. Libraries were prepared by immunoSEQ multiplex PCR; TCRdb keeps only in-frame clonotypes and omits some of them. V, J and clone size reflect that table, while D and trimming were determined from the DNA. This sample has about 200,000 clones, with 80% to 90% found just once. The TCR comes from a man in his fifties or sixties who had recovered from COVID-19. The V gene is TRBV5-6, the J gene TRBJ2-3, with 10 positions matching TRBD1. Sequenced material: peripheral blood. Here the CDR3 reads CASSRTGGTDTQYF. CDR3 DNA sequence: TGTGCCAGCAGCCGGACAGGGGGGACAGATACGCAGTATTTT.